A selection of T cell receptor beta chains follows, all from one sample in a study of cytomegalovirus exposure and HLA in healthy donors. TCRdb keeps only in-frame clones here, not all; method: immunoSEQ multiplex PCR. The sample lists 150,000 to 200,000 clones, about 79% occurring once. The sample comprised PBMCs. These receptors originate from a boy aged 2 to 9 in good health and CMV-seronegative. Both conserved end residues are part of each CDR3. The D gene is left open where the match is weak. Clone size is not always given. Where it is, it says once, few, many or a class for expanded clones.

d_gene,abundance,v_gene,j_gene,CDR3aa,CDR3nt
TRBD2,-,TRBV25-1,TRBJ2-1,CACSEWLAGAFSYNEQFF,TGTGCCTGCAGTGAATGGCTAGCGGGGGCCTTCTCCTACAATGAGCAGTTCTTC
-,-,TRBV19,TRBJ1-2,CASTTHRRGDYGYTF,TGTGCCAGCACCACCCACAGGAGGGGAGACTATGGCTACACCTTC
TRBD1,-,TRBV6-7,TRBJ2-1,CASRPPGQGPRSSYNEQFF,TGTGCCAGCAGACCACCGGGACAGGGGCCGCGAAGCTCCTACAATGAGCAGTTCTTC
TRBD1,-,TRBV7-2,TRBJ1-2,CASSPGQDNYGYTF,TGTGCCAGCAGCCCGGGACAGGATAACTATGGCTACACCTTC
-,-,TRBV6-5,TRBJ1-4,CASRLGGANEKLFF,TGTGCCAGCAGGCTGGGGGGGGCGAATGAAAAACTGTTTTTT
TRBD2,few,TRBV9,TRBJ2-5,CASSGTSGVQETQYF,TGTGCCAGCAGCGGGACTAGCGGGGTGCAAGAGACCCAGTACTTC
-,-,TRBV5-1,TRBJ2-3,CASSATRGRSTDTQYF,TGCGCCAGCAGCGCAACCAGGGGTAGGAGCACAGATACGCAGTATTTT
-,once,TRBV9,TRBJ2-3,CASSVGLADPSTDTQYF,TGTGCCAGCAGCGTCGGGCTAGCCGACCCAAGCACAGATACGCAGTATTTT
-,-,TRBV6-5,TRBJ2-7,CASSPTTYYEQYF,TGTGCCAGCAGTCCTACTACCTACTACGAGCAGTACTTC
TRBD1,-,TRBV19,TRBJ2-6,CASSRRTGFSGANVLTF,TGTGCCAGCAGCAGGAGGACAGGGTTTTCTGGGGCCAACGTCCTGACTTTC
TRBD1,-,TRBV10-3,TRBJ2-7,CAGGTGGSYEQYF,TGTGCCGGCGGGACAGGGGGCTCCTACGAGCAGTACTTC
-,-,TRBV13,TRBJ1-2,CASSSPVWGDYGYTF,TGTGCCAGCAGCTCCCCTGTGTGGGGGGACTATGGCTACACCTTC
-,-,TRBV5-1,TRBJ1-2,CASSLVGVSRHGYTF,TGCGCCAGCAGCTTGGTCGGGGTATCGCGGCATGGCTACACCTTC
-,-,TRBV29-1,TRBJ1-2,CSVGALTGYTF,TGCAGCGTTGGAGCTTTGACAGGATACACCTTC
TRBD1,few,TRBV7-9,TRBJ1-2,CASRGTGPYGYTF,TGTGCCAGCAGGGGGACAGGGCCCTATGGCTACACCTTC
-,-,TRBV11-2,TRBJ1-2,CASSPRGGYGYTF,TGTGCCAGCAGCCCCCGCGGAGGGTATGGCTACACCTTC
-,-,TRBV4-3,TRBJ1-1,CASSQPRGGWTEAFF,TGCGCCAGCAGCCAACCTCGGGGTGGATGGACTGAAGCTTTCTTT
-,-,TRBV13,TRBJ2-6,CASSFQGSGANVLTF,TGTGCCAGCAGCTTCCAGGGTTCTGGGGCCAACGTCCTGACTTTC
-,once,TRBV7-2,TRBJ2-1,CASSLVAGTSYNEQFF,TGTGCCAGCAGCTTAGTTGCGGGGACTTCCTACAATGAGCAGTTCTTC
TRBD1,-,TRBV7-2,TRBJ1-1,CASGYLGQGNTEAFF,TGTGCCAGCGGATACCTCGGACAGGGAAACACTGAAGCTTTCTTT
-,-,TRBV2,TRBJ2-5,CASSREETQYF,TGTGCCAGCAGTCGTGAGGAGACCCAGTACTTC
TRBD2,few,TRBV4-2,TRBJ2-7,CASSQENGGANEQYF,TGTGCCAGCAGCCAAGAAAACGGGGGGGCCAACGAGCAGTACTTC
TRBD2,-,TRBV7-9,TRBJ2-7,CASSPGLAGYYEQYF,TGTGCCAGCAGCCCCGGACTAGCGGGGTACTACGAGCAGTACTTC
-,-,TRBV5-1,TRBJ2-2,CASSSTGNTGELFF,TGCGCCAGCAGCTCGACAGGGAACACCGGGGAGCTGTTTTTT
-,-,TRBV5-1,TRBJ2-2,CASSAGLGTWTGELFF,TGCGCCAGCAGCGCAGGGTTAGGAACCTGGACCGGGGAGCTGTTTTTT
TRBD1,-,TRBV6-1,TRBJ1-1,CASSPNRGQAFF,TGTGCCAGCAGCCCTAACAGGGGGCAAGCTTTCTTT
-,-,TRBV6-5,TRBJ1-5,CASSDYYSNQPQHF,TGTGCCAGCAGTGACTATTATAGCAATCAGCCCCAGCATTTT
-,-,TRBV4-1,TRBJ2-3,CASSPRILSGPGDGSDTQYF,TGCGCCAGCAGCCCCCGTATTCTATCGGGGCCGGGGGATGGGTCAGATACGCAGTATTTT
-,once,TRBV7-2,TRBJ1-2,CASSLEGTQPNYGYTF,TGTGCCAGCAGCTTAGAGGGGACACAGCCAAACTATGGCTACACCTTC
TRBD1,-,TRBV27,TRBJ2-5,CASGTGGRETQYF,TGTGCCAGCGGCACAGGGGGCAGAGAGACCCAGTACTTC
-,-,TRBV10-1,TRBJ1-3,CASRQGSGNTIYF,TGCGCCAGCAGACAGGGCTCTGGAAACACCATATATTTT
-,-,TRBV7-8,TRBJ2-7,CASSRDERWVNEQYF,TGTGCCAGCAGTCGTGACGAGAGGTGGGTGAACGAGCAGTACTTC
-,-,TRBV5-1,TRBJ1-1,CASSRLTGPLNTEAFF,TGCGCCAGCAGCCGACTGACAGGACCCCTGAACACTGAAGCTTTCTTT
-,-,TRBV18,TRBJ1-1,CASSLGRVGNTEAFF,TGTGCCAGCTCACTCGGCAGGGTCGGGAACACTGAAGCTTTCTTT
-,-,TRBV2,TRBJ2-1,CASSEIGVASLSDEQFF,TGTGCCAGCAGTGAAATAGGGGTAGCCTCCCTGAGCGATGAGCAGTTCTTC
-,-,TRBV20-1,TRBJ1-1,CSATSTEAFF,TGCAGTGCTACTAGCACTGAAGCTTTCTTT
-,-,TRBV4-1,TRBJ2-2,CASSQAPSGGTGELFF,TGCGCCAGCAGCCAAGCCCCCAGCGGCGGCACCGGGGAGCTGTTTTTT
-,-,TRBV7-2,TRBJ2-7,CASSFALSSYEQYF,TGTGCCAGCAGCTTTGCGCTGAGCTCCTACGAGCAGTACTTC
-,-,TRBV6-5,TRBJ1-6,CASRVDRTNSPLHF,TGTGCCAGCAGGGTAGACAGGACCAATTCACCCCTCCACTTT
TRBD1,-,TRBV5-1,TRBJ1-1,CASSPSKRGLDTEAFF,TGCGCCAGCAGCCCCTCGAAAAGGGGGCTGGACACTGAAGCTTTCTTT
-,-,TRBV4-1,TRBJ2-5,CASSQDREETQYF,TGCGCCAGCAGCCAAGATCGTGAGGAGACCCAGTACTTC
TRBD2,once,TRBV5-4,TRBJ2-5,CASNQGLAPNQETQYF,TGTGCCAGCAACCAGGGACTAGCGCCGAACCAAGAGACCCAGTACTTC
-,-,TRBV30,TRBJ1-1,CAWSGETEAFF,TGTGCCTGGAGTGGGGAGACTGAAGCTTTCTTT
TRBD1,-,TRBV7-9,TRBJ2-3,CASSPKTGGGDTQYF,TGTGCCAGCAGCCCTAAAACAGGGGGAGGAGATACGCAGTATTTT
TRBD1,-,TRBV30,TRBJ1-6,CAWSVGTGGGSPLHF,TGTGCCTGGAGTGTAGGGACAGGGGGCGGTTCACCCCTCCACTTT
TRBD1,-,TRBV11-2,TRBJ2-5,CASSPRTGRETQYF,TGTGCCAGCAGCCCCAGGACAGGGCGAGAGACCCAGTACTTC
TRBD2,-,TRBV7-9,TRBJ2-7,CASSRPGLAGYEQYF,TGTGCCAGCAGCCGGCCGGGACTAGCGGGGTACGAGCAGTACTTC
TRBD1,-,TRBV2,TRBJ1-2,CASVQGAIDYGYTF,TGTGCCAGCGTACAGGGGGCGATTGACTATGGCTACACCTTC